This T cell receptor beta chain originates from a study of cytomegalovirus exposure and HLA in healthy donors (dated by TCRdb to about 2017). Describing the broader study: According to an earlier analysis of 450 to 650 of the donors, 150 million to 200 million T cells yielded some 110 million unique TCR beta sequences and more than 250 Gb of sequence data. Both class I and class II loci were covered by HLA typing, at four-digit resolution. Donor age, sex, ethnicity and CMV serostatus were collected together with the repertoire data. The number of typed donors differed by locus: about 620-640 for A, B, C, DRB1 and DQB1; approximately 540 for DQA1; approximately 610 for DPA1; and some 450 for DPB1. The study aimed to test whether cataloging public T cell receptors could reveal signatures of past pathogen exposure. To predict cytomegalovirus infection status, the study brought together high-throughput TCR immunosequencing, statistical association of individual TCRs with disease status, and machine learning. All discovery cohort repertoires had been generated using a single sequencing platform. The genetic ancestry cluster associated with self-reported Caucasian donors included approximately 85% of the roughly 410 genotyped donors. Roughly 5 DR-DQ haplotypes were handled as single units for association and clustering, since linkage in the cohort was strong. A later genetic analysis took genome-wide SNP genotypes for about three fifths of the 666 donors and used that subset as a discovery cohort. The later analysis used no new phenotypic data to find candidate immune exposures, relying instead on TCR beta sequences and their occurrence across donors. To study patterns of TCR occurrence, a later analysis re-analyzed previously published TCR beta repertoires from 700 or so donors and added high-resolution HLA genotyping. An earlier analysis of 500 to 650 of the donors applied high-throughput TCR beta sequencing to assess whether each TCR beta V gene segment acted as functional or pseudogenic. Roughly 300 gigabases of sequencing data and approximately 93 million unique TCR sequences were included in an early release covering 550 to 650 HLA-typed donors. Using immunosequencing, the study profiled T cell repertoires from fewer than 850 subjects and related those repertoires to cytomegalovirus serostatus. Along with the approximately 670-subject first cohort, a separate validation cohort of around 120 different subjects was used. Among approximately 370 genotyped donors of the cohort, an average of approximately 240,000 unique TCR beta nucleotide sequences was sequenced per donor, of which about 19% were non-productive.

In regard to this clone: The antigen it recognizes is unknown. No base quality values were provided; no much bigger clone lies one nucleotide off.

The library was made by the immunoSEQ multiplex PCR assay. The multiplex PCR relied on a mix of 60 forward primers for TCR Vbeta segments and 13 reverse primers for TCR Jbeta segments. The CDR3 region of rearranged TCR beta genes was amplified from genomic DNA by a multiplex PCR assay. Amplified TCR beta libraries were sequenced as 87-base-pair reads on the Illumina HiSeq System. For the original study's pipeline: Across the 640 or so repertoires, a later analysis counted 75 million to 90 million unique TCR beta chains, 8.5 million to 12 million of which were shared by at least two donors. Raw reads were error-corrected and collapsed into unique sequences by a nearest-neighbor algorithm in which closely related sequences were merged to remove PCR and sequencing errors. To assign V, D and J gene segments, CDR3 sequences were aligned to IMGT reference sequences. Each retained sequence needed at least a six-nucleotide match to both a V gene segment and a J gene segment. Rearrangements were called productive when the CDR3 lacked stop codons and stayed in frame with V and J; all others were non-productive. CDR3 was defined according to IMGT convention as the region running from the second conserved V-encoded cysteine to the conserved J-encoded phenylalanine. In an earlier analysis of more than 550 of the donors, sequences lacking an unambiguous match to a single V gene segment were excluded. In an earlier analysis of roughly 500 of the donors, V segments were called functional above 56.7% productive rearrangements and were called segregating when the between-donor standard deviation exceeded 5%. To diagnose cytomegalovirus status from the catalog of TCR beta chain sequences, a statistical classification framework was built. In a later analysis, V and J genes were assigned by comparing TCR nucleotide sequences against IMGT/GENE-DB human TR gene sequences. The TCRdist pipeline was used in a later analysis to assign CDR3 sequences and most-parsimonious VDJ recombination scenarios. In a later analysis, each TCR beta chain was defined by its CDR3 amino acid sequence together with its V-gene family, and reads without a unique V-gene family were excluded. As a way to deal with suspected cross-contamination and a sequencing artifact, a later analysis dropped 592 nucleotide sequences that were highly shared and had low generation probability. A later analysis calculated a clonal expansion index for each public chain from normalized within-repertoire ranks of inferred template counts. In a later analysis, generation probabilities were computed with a VDJ recombination model fitted to out-of-frame rearrangements, and the resulting probabilities were checked against IGoR. In a later analysis, TCR-TCR, TCR-HLA and TCR-CMV co-occurrence was scored with hypergeometric tests, and a repertoire-size bias correction was applied to TCR pairs. A later analysis estimated false discovery rates by permuting HLA or CMV assignments 20 times. A later analysis grouped co-occurring TCRs with DBSCAN, adding TCRdist sequence similarity when clustering within HLA-allele-positive subsets. Repertoires with fewer than 30,000 or more than 120,000 public chains were left out of co-occurrence clustering, as were about five repertoires with anomalous nucleotide sharing. Sourced from immuneACCESS, this table was stored by TCRdb with only in-frame sequences that have V and J called. A share of the clones is absent; for the studies checked, an unresolved V gene accounts for under half, and the remainder has no known explanation. Clone size and V and J calls were adopted from that table, with D and trimming inferred from the DNA. A total of 130,000 or so clones appear in this sample, approximately 85% of them only once. The ten largest clones capture under 8.5% of the sample.

The cohort was made up of 666 healthy bone marrow donors. Cohort members were all nominally healthy when sampled, although unrecorded immune exposures were likely present. The donor tested CMV seropositive and was one of the 289 seropositive cohort members. A peripheral blood sample was collected from each donor, and TCR beta sequencing was performed on peripheral blood mononuclear cells. Genomic DNA was extracted from the blood cell samples with the Qiagen DNeasy Blood Extraction Kit. Points the paper makes about the study in general: The study gave a list of under 200 TCR beta chains associated with cytomegalovirus. While some public TCRs were present in many individuals, most TCR sequences turned up only very rarely across donors. Cytomegalovirus status was reported to be diagnosed by the classifier with high specificity and sensitivity in both the original and validation cohorts. Roughly uniform sequencing depth across donors was assumed in presence/absence analyses, although this assumption may not hold. CMV serostatus was the only immune exposure information available for the cohort. In a later analysis, the rate of TCR association differed among HLA loci, with DRB1 alleles having the most associated TCRs and HLA-C alleles having the fewest. An earlier analysis of roughly 570 of the donors showed that most TCR beta V segments appeared in productive rearrangements either about 87% or about 30% of the time, which broadly matched IMGT annotations. According to a later genetic analysis, donors in an Asian-associated ancestry cluster had fewer N-insertions in productive TCRs than the approximately 670-donor mean. Compared with equally common non-associated chains, HLA-associated TCR beta chains in a later analysis were more clonally expanded and had lower generation probabilities. This cohort had only TCR beta chains sequenced, and the lack of alpha or paired-chain data limited which features could be detected. Specific HLA alleles were associated with more than 15,000 TCR beta sequences at a false discovery rate of 0.05 in a later analysis. Correlated functional status among segregating V segments might reflect linkage disequilibrium, but an unknown experimental factor could not be ruled out. V-gene and J-gene trimming of TCR beta chains was associated with a missense DCLRE1C variant in a later genetic analysis, and the association was replicated in an independent cohort. A few of the identified cytomegalovirus-associated TCR beta chains were confirmed in vitro to be specific for cytomegalovirus antigens. A further reported finding was that TCR beta sequences accurately predicted the HLA-A and HLA-B alleles for most subjects in the first cohort. According to a later analysis, most CMV-associated TCR beta chains appeared to be HLA-restricted, and the HLA associations seemed to be driven largely by CMV exposure. In a later analysis, several top co-occurrence clusters were reported to appear linked to parvovirus B19, influenza, CMV and Epstein-Barr virus. The authors suggested that the approach could potentially be extended to other disease states and immunological phenotypes. The earlier analysis of about 600 of the donors excluded about 16 rarely observed V segments, including chromosome 9 orphons, because counts were too low. When HLA alleles, especially DR and DQ, strongly co-occurred, attributing TCR associations to individual alleles was difficult. A cluster of highly shared sequence variants was judged likely to represent a technical artifact of the sequencing pipeline. HLA typing was unavailable for some donors at each locus, so association tests used only the typed subset.

This TCR derives from a woman aged 25 to 39 in good health and CMV-seropositive. The sequenced sample consisted of PBMCs.

The CDR3: CASSIREGPGNQPQHF. DNA sequence: TGTGCCAGTAGTATAAGGGAGGGGCCGGGCAATCAGCCCCAGCATTTT. The rearranged chain carries TRBV19 and TRBJ1-5; the D gene is perhaps TRBD1, on 5 matching bases. The CDR3 starts with the cysteine, ends with the phenylalanine, and has 16 residues. The sequence is cut down to CDR3 DNA, 48 bases in frame from base 1. Sequences LNHDA (CDR1) and SQIVND (CDR2) are obtained from the germline V gene (reference sequence). The V end loses 2 bases and the J end loses 2 bases, and a stretch of 13 bases separates them.